The T cell receptor (beta chain) described here comes from a study of naive and memory T cell subsets. Whole-study findings and limits: Possibly reflecting memory cells re-expressing CD45RA, a few larger clonotypes occurred in naive repertoires, especially CD8.

Of note for this clonotype: Its antigen is not identified.

This CDR3 contains 13 residues. The germline CDR1 and CDR2 sequences are LNHDA and SQIVND (reference sequence). The V gene lost 7 bases and the J gene lost 5 bases, with 15 bases spanning the gap. The beta constant-region primer was an equimolar mix of two oligonucleotides covering TRBC1 and TRBC2. The ligated cDNA underwent four PCR rounds using SP2 and nested alpha and beta constant-region primers. TCRdb recomputed calls from the UMI-ligation and nested PCR reads with MiXCR, one row per CDR3 protein. The sample has approximately 150,000 distinct CDR3 sequences, more than 15% seen once. This chain uses TRBV19 with TRBJ2-7, with D possibly being TRBD1 (6 bases). The sequencing sample was made of naive CD8+ T cells from blood. The sequence was collected from a human donor in good health. CDR3 coding DNA: TGTGCCAGTACCGAAACAGGGCGTCACGAGCAGTACTTC. It encodes CASTETGRHEQYF.